These T cell receptor beta chains were read from a single sample in a study of blood T cell repertoires in COVID-19. Clones were read by immunoSEQ multiplex PCR, and TCRdb kept only the in-frame ones, dropping some. The sample consists of 200,000 to 250,000 clones, about nine tenths of them appearing once. Specimen: PBMCs or T cells enriched from blood (not recorded which). The receptors come from a woman under 40 with acute COVID-19. Each CDR3 is given with its conserved first and last residue. Each record gives: clone size, D gene, V gene, J gene, CDR3 protein, CDR3 DNA. A D gene is named only where the DNA matches it firmly. Size is stated for part of the rows, as once, few or many counts, or as a class when the clone is expanded.

clone_size: once
d_call: TRBD1
v_call: TRBV27
j_call: TRBJ2-7
cdr3_aa: CASSLEGAVHEQYF
cdr3_nt: TGTGCCAGCAGTTTAGAGGGGGCGGTACACGAGCAGTACTTC

clone_size: few
d_call: TRBD1
v_call: TRBV5-5
j_call: TRBJ2-1
cdr3_aa: CASSRTTGFNEQFF
cdr3_nt: TGTGCCAGCAGCCGGACGACAGGGTTCAATGAGCAGTTCTTC

clone_size: few
d_call: TRBD1
v_call: TRBV7-9
j_call: TRBJ1-2
cdr3_aa: CASSLGQGTFYGYTF
cdr3_nt: TGTGCCAGCAGCCTAGGACAGGGAACCTTCTATGGCTACACCTTC

clone_size: -
d_call: TRBD1
v_call: TRBV5-4
j_call: TRBJ1-6
cdr3_aa: CASSLDNRGNSPLHF
cdr3_nt: TGTGCCAGCAGCTTGGATAACAGGGGGAATTCACCCCTCCACTTT

clone_size: -
d_call: TRBD1
v_call: TRBV5-6
j_call: TRBJ1-1
cdr3_aa: CASSLPYRGLGEAFF
cdr3_nt: TGTGCCAGCAGCTTGCCGTACAGGGGGCTCGGTGAAGCTTTCTTT

clone_size: -
d_call: -
v_call: TRBV2
j_call: TRBJ2-3
cdr3_aa: CASREVDTQYF
cdr3_nt: TGTGCCAGCAGGGAGGTAGATACGCAGTATTTT

clone_size: -
d_call: -
v_call: TRBV4-1
j_call: TRBJ1-1
cdr3_aa: CASSQGYDTEAFF
cdr3_nt: TGCGCCAGCAGCCAAGGCTATGACACTGAAGCTTTCTTT

clone_size: few
d_call: TRBD1
v_call: TRBV6-6
j_call: TRBJ1-6
cdr3_aa: CASSHTRSQGAPSTYNSPLHF
cdr3_nt: TGTGCCAGCAGTCATACTCGCTCACAGGGGGCGCCTAGCACCTATAATTCACCCCTCCACTTT

clone_size: -
d_call: -
v_call: TRBV6-5
j_call: TRBJ2-7
cdr3_aa: CASSYPGSYEQYF
cdr3_nt: TGTGCCAGCAGTTATCCAGGGTCCTACGAGCAGTACTTC

clone_size: -
d_call: -
v_call: TRBV7-3
j_call: TRBJ2-1
cdr3_aa: CASSPNRAEQFF
cdr3_nt: TGTGCCAGCAGCCCTAACAGGGCTGAGCAGTTCTTC

clone_size: few
d_call: TRBD1
v_call: TRBV19
j_call: TRBJ1-5
cdr3_aa: CASSLRGQGSNQPQHF
cdr3_nt: TGTGCCAGTAGCCTGCGGGGACAGGGCAGCAATCAGCCCCAGCATTTT

clone_size: -
d_call: TRBD2
v_call: TRBV3-1/TRBV3-2
j_call: TRBJ2-1
cdr3_aa: CASSQDPGGEQFF
cdr3_nt: TGTGCCAGCAGCCAAGATCCGGGGGGTGAGCAGTTCTTC

clone_size: -
d_call: -
v_call: TRBV28
j_call: TRBJ1-2
cdr3_aa: CASSSQDMSYGYTF
cdr3_nt: TGTGCCAGCAGTTCCCAGGACATGTCCTATGGCTACACCTTC

clone_size: once
d_call: -
v_call: TRBV11-2
j_call: TRBJ1-1
cdr3_aa: CASSLGTRRAGPLNTEAFF
cdr3_nt: TGTGCCAGCAGCTTAGGAACACGAAGGGCAGGGCCCTTGAACACTGAAGCTTTCTTT

clone_size: -
d_call: TRBD2
v_call: TRBV7-9
j_call: TRBJ2-5
cdr3_aa: CASSALRGLAAQETQYF
cdr3_nt: TGTGCCAGCAGCGCCCTACGGGGACTAGCGGCCCAAGAGACCCAGTACTTC

clone_size: few
d_call: TRBD1
v_call: TRBV27
j_call: TRBJ1-4
cdr3_aa: CASRGGQGVEKLFF
cdr3_nt: TGTGCCAGCAGAGGGGGACAGGGAGTTGAAAAACTGTTTTTT

clone_size: -
d_call: TRBD1
v_call: TRBV2
j_call: TRBJ1-5
cdr3_aa: CASTKGQGPRPQHF
cdr3_nt: TGTGCCAGCACCAAGGGACAGGGACCTAGGCCCCAGCATTTT

clone_size: -
d_call: TRBD2
v_call: TRBV11-1
j_call: TRBJ2-1
cdr3_aa: CASSFTLAGEQFF
cdr3_nt: TGTGCCAGCAGCTTCACCCTAGCGGGAGAGCAGTTCTTC

clone_size: -
d_call: TRBD1
v_call: TRBV6-6
j_call: TRBJ2-7
cdr3_aa: CASSYQGDRYEQYF
cdr3_nt: TGTGCCAGCAGTTACCAGGGGGACAGATACGAGCAGTACTTC

clone_size: -
d_call: TRBD1
v_call: TRBV28
j_call: TRBJ2-7
cdr3_aa: CASSRLQGQQYF
cdr3_nt: TGTGCCAGCAGTAGATTACAGGGGCAACAGTACTTC

clone_size: -
d_call: -
v_call: TRBV5-4
j_call: TRBJ2-7
cdr3_aa: CASSSMTDPYEQYF
cdr3_nt: TGTGCCAGCAGTTCGATGACAGATCCCTACGAGCAGTACTTC

clone_size: -
d_call: -
v_call: TRBV27
j_call: TRBJ1-5
cdr3_aa: CASSWLGGSNQPQHF
cdr3_nt: TGTGCCAGCAGTTGGCTAGGGGGATCCAATCAGCCCCAGCATTTT

clone_size: -
d_call: -
v_call: TRBV6-5
j_call: TRBJ1-6
cdr3_aa: CASSSQDRSNSPLHF
cdr3_nt: TGTGCCAGCAGTTCCCAGGACAGATCTAATTCACCCCTCCACTTT

clone_size: -
d_call: -
v_call: TRBV29-1
j_call: TRBJ1-2
cdr3_aa: CSVRDIFNYGYTF
cdr3_nt: TGCAGCGTTCGGGACATTTTCAACTATGGCTACACCTTC

clone_size: -
d_call: -
v_call: TRBV7-2
j_call: TRBJ2-3
cdr3_aa: CASSLGSGYTDTQYF
cdr3_nt: TGTGCCAGCAGCTTAGGTAGCGGCTACACAGATACGCAGTATTTT

clone_size: -
d_call: -
v_call: TRBV6-5
j_call: TRBJ2-3
cdr3_aa: CASSPQGTTDTQYF
cdr3_nt: TGTGCCAGCAGCCCCCAGGGCACCACAGATACGCAGTATTTT

clone_size: -
d_call: TRBD1
v_call: TRBV10-2
j_call: TRBJ1-6
cdr3_aa: CASSEGHRGSSYNSPLHF
cdr3_nt: TGCGCCAGCAGTGAGGGGCACAGGGGGAGCTCCTATAATTCACCCCTCCACTTT

clone_size: -
d_call: TRBD1
v_call: TRBV6-5
j_call: TRBJ1-2
cdr3_aa: CASSGQGTGYTF
cdr3_nt: TGTGCCAGCAGCGGACAGGGTACTGGCTACACCTTC

clone_size: -
d_call: TRBD1
v_call: TRBV5-1
j_call: TRBJ2-7
cdr3_aa: CASSSPPGQGGYEQYF
cdr3_nt: TGCGCCAGCAGCTCACCACCGGGACAGGGGGGCTACGAGCAGTACTTC

clone_size: -
d_call: -
v_call: TRBV14
j_call: TRBJ2-7
cdr3_aa: CASSQRTSYEQYF
cdr3_nt: TGTGCCAGCAGCCAGAGGACTTCCTACGAGCAGTACTTC

clone_size: -
d_call: TRBD2
v_call: TRBV12-3/TRBV12-4
j_call: TRBJ2-7
cdr3_aa: CASMLAGGYEQYF
cdr3_nt: TGTGCCAGCATGCTAGCGGGAGGGTACGAGCAGTACTTC

clone_size: -
d_call: TRBD1
v_call: TRBV4-1
j_call: TRBJ1-1
cdr3_aa: CASSRGPGGTEAFF
cdr3_nt: TGCGCCAGCAGCCGTGGACCAGGGGGCACTGAAGCTTTCTTT

clone_size: -
d_call: -
v_call: TRBV18
j_call: TRBJ2-3
cdr3_aa: CASSPPFGADGTDTQYF
cdr3_nt: TGTGCCAGCTCACCACCGTTTGGGGCCGACGGCACAGATACGCAGTATTTT

clone_size: -
d_call: -
v_call: TRBV27
j_call: TRBJ2-5
cdr3_aa: CASSSGLQETQYF
cdr3_nt: TGTGCCAGCAGTAGCGGGCTACAAGAGACCCAGTACTTC

clone_size: -
d_call: -
v_call: TRBV7-9
j_call: TRBJ1-6
cdr3_aa: CASSLGPEQGPNSPLHF
cdr3_nt: TGTGCCAGCAGCTTAGGGCCTGAACAGGGCCCCAATTCACCCCTCCACTTT

clone_size: -
d_call: -
v_call: TRBV28
j_call: TRBJ2-6
cdr3_aa: CASSKTAGGANVLTF
cdr3_nt: TGTGCCAGCAGTAAGACAGCTGGCGGGGCCAACGTCCTGACTTTC

clone_size: -
d_call: -
v_call: TRBV7-3
j_call: TRBJ1-1
cdr3_aa: CASRAGTTQNTEAFF
cdr3_nt: TGTGCCAGCAGGGCAGGGACAACACAGAACACTGAAGCTTTCTTT

clone_size: -
d_call: TRBD2
v_call: TRBV10-3
j_call: TRBJ2-7
cdr3_aa: CAAAGGPYEQYF
cdr3_nt: TGTGCCGCGGCGGGGGGACCCTACGAGCAGTACTTC

clone_size: -
d_call: -
v_call: TRBV5-4
j_call: TRBJ1-5
cdr3_aa: CASSQSGSNQPQHF
cdr3_nt: TGTGCCAGCAGCCAATCAGGTAGCAATCAGCCCCAGCATTTT

clone_size: -
d_call: -
v_call: TRBV19
j_call: TRBJ1-2
cdr3_aa: CATQLKAGARDGYTF
cdr3_nt: TGTGCCACCCAGTTAAAGGCAGGGGCGCGAGATGGCTACACCTTC

clone_size: -
d_call: -
v_call: TRBV11-2
j_call: TRBJ1-4
cdr3_aa: CASSSRSGIEKLFF
cdr3_nt: TGTGCCAGCAGCTCGAGATCAGGGATTGAAAAACTGTTTTTT

clone_size: few
d_call: -
v_call: TRBV6-2/TRBV6-3
j_call: TRBJ2-5
cdr3_aa: CASSLGQPQETQYF
cdr3_nt: TGTGCCAGCAGTTTAGGACAGCCCCAAGAGACCCAGTACTTC

clone_size: few
d_call: TRBD2
v_call: TRBV7-3
j_call: TRBJ2-3
cdr3_aa: CASSFGLAGGADTQYF
cdr3_nt: TGTGCCAGCAGCTTCGGACTAGCGGGCGGCGCAGATACGCAGTATTTT

clone_size: -
d_call: -
v_call: TRBV7-8
j_call: TRBJ2-7
cdr3_aa: CASSTTGFPYEQYF
cdr3_nt: TGTGCCAGCAGCACAACAGGTTTTCCGTACGAGCAGTACTTC

clone_size: -
d_call: -
v_call: TRBV9
j_call: TRBJ1-5
cdr3_aa: CASSGGTSFQPQHF
cdr3_nt: TGTGCCAGCAGCGGGGGGACAAGTTTTCAGCCCCAGCATTTT

clone_size: -
d_call: TRBD1
v_call: TRBV10-3
j_call: TRBJ1-2
cdr3_aa: CAIKGTETNYGYTF
cdr3_nt: TGTGCCATCAAAGGGACAGAAACTAACTATGGCTACACCTTC

clone_size: -
d_call: TRBD1
v_call: TRBV7-6
j_call: TRBJ1-2
cdr3_aa: CASSPDRGPRNYGYTF
cdr3_nt: TGTGCCAGCAGCCCGGACAGGGGTCCGCGTAACTATGGCTACACCTTC

clone_size: -
d_call: TRBD1
v_call: TRBV10-3
j_call: TRBJ2-7
cdr3_aa: CAIRDRDRSYEQYF
cdr3_nt: TGTGCCATCAGGGACAGGGATCGCTCCTACGAGCAGTACTTC